A selection of T cell receptor beta chains follows, all from one sample in a study of lymphopenia after photon versus proton radiotherapy. The method was immunoSEQ multiplex PCR; TCRdb's version includes in-frame clones alone and lacks a portion of them. The table records tens of thousands of clones, 70% to 85% of them present only once. The specimen comprised peripheral blood, sampled from a patient treated with proton-based radiotherapy. These receptors were collected from a woman aged 70 to 79 with pancreatic cancer. CDR3s include the opening cysteine and the closing phenylalanine or tryptophan. D genes are given only for firm matches. Clone size is given for some rows only: seen once, a few or many times, or a class if the clone is expanded.

J gene: TRBJ1-1
clone size: .
D gene: .
V gene: TRBV6-5
CDR3 protein: CASNNRVGPEAFF
CDR3 DNA: TGTGCCAGCAACAATCGGGTGGGCCCTGAAGCTTTCTTT

J gene: TRBJ2-5
clone size: .
D gene: .
V gene: TRBV30
CDR3 protein: CAWSWGGETQYF
CDR3 DNA: TGTGCCTGGAGCTGGGGAGGCGAGACCCAGTACTTC

J gene: TRBJ2-5
clone size: .
D gene: .
V gene: TRBV7-7
CDR3 protein: CASSLLGQETQYF
CDR3 DNA: TGTGCTAGCAGCTTACTGGGGCAAGAGACCCAGTACTTC

J gene: TRBJ2-7
clone size: .
D gene: .
V gene: TRBV11-3
CDR3 protein: CASSTTDGAYEQYF
CDR3 DNA: TGTGCCAGCAGCACGACGGACGGAGCCTACGAGCAGTACTTC

J gene: TRBJ2-5
clone size: few
D gene: TRBD2
V gene: TRBV19
CDR3 protein: CASRPSGRFLETQYF
CDR3 DNA: TGTGCCAGTAGACCCAGCGGGAGATTTCTGGAGACCCAGTACTTC

J gene: TRBJ2-6
clone size: .
D gene: .
V gene: TRBV5-4
CDR3 protein: CASSLDQVAGSGANVLTF
CDR3 DNA: TGTGCCAGCAGCTTGGATCAGGTGGCCGGCTCTGGGGCCAACGTCCTGACTTTC

J gene: TRBJ2-3
clone size: .
D gene: TRBD2
V gene: TRBV9
CDR3 protein: CASSAGTSGRLGDTQYF
CDR3 DNA: TGTGCCAGCAGCGCCGGGACTAGCGGGAGATTAGGAGATACGCAGTATTTT

J gene: TRBJ2-1
clone size: .
D gene: TRBD1
V gene: TRBV6-5
CDR3 protein: CASSKGAFYNEQFF
CDR3 DNA: TGTGCCAGCAGTAAGGGGGCCTTCTACAATGAGCAGTTCTTC

J gene: TRBJ1-5
clone size: few
D gene: .
V gene: TRBV19
CDR3 protein: CASSIGRGSGEPQHF
CDR3 DNA: TGTGCCAGTAGTATTGGACGGGGTAGCGGAGAGCCCCAGCATTTT

J gene: TRBJ2-5
clone size: .
D gene: .
V gene: TRBV28
CDR3 protein: CASSLPAQETQYF
CDR3 DNA: TGTGCCAGCAGTTTGCCAGCACAAGAGACCCAGTACTTC

J gene: TRBJ1-5
clone size: once
D gene: .
V gene: TRBV5-6
CDR3 protein: CASSLQAPSQPQHF
CDR3 DNA: TGTGCCAGCAGCTTGCAGGCCCCCTCGCAGCCCCAGCATTTT

J gene: TRBJ1-1
clone size: .
D gene: .
V gene: TRBV6-1
CDR3 protein: CASSVAGAMEAFF
CDR3 DNA: TGTGCCAGCAGTGTTGCCGGGGCGATGGAAGCTTTCTTT

J gene: TRBJ2-2
clone size: once
D gene: .
V gene: TRBV2
CDR3 protein: CASRDVAGELFF
CDR3 DNA: TGTGCCAGCAGGGACGTAGCCGGGGAGCTGTTTTTT

J gene: TRBJ1-1
clone size: .
D gene: .
V gene: TRBV6-5
CDR3 protein: CASSYAMNTEAFF
CDR3 DNA: TGTGCCAGCAGTTACGCTATGAACACTGAAGCTTTCTTT

J gene: TRBJ1-2
clone size: .
D gene: TRBD1
V gene: TRBV29-1
CDR3 protein: CSVLQGAYGYTF
CDR3 DNA: TGCAGCGTATTACAGGGGGCCTATGGCTACACCTTC

J gene: TRBJ2-7
clone size: .
D gene: .
V gene: TRBV5-4
CDR3 protein: CASSPRAGPSYEQYF
CDR3 DNA: TGTGCCAGCAGCCCCCGGGCGGGTCCCTCCTACGAGCAGTACTTC

J gene: TRBJ1-1
clone size: .
D gene: .
V gene: TRBV5-8
CDR3 protein: CASSLVGAGTEAFF
CDR3 DNA: TGTGCCAGCAGCTTGGTGGGGGCCGGCACTGAAGCTTTCTTT

J gene: TRBJ2-2
clone size: .
D gene: .
V gene: TRBV6-6
CDR3 protein: CASRQTTGELFF
CDR3 DNA: TGTGCCAGCAGACAGACCACCGGGGAGCTGTTTTTT

J gene: TRBJ2-1
clone size: .
D gene: .
V gene: TRBV11-1
CDR3 protein: CASSLGFGDYNEQFF
CDR3 DNA: TGTGCCAGCAGCTTAGGGTTCGGAGACTACAATGAGCAGTTCTTC

J gene: TRBJ2-5
clone size: few
D gene: TRBD1
V gene: TRBV28
CDR3 protein: CASSTQQGAQQTQYF
CDR3 DNA: TGTGCCAGCAGTACTCAACAGGGGGCTCAACAGACCCAGTACTTC

J gene: TRBJ2-7
clone size: .
D gene: TRBD1
V gene: TRBV9
CDR3 protein: CASSVGGTGAQSSYEQYF
CDR3 DNA: TGTGCCAGCAGCGTAGGGGGGACAGGGGCCCAGAGCTCCTACGAGCAGTACTTC

J gene: TRBJ2-2
clone size: .
D gene: .
V gene: TRBV15
CDR3 protein: CATRGDGELFF
CDR3 DNA: TGTGCCACCAGGGGTGACGGGGAGCTGTTTTTT

J gene: TRBJ1-1
clone size: .
D gene: .
V gene: TRBV4-3
CDR3 protein: CASSQDNRLNTEAFF
CDR3 DNA: TGCGCCAGCAGCCAAGATAACAGGTTGAACACTGAAGCTTTCTTT

J gene: TRBJ2-1
clone size: once
D gene: .
V gene: TRBV9
CDR3 protein: CASSPPSASLTREQFF
CDR3 DNA: TGTGCCAGCAGCCCTCCCTCGGCTAGCCTTACAAGAGAGCAGTTCTTC

J gene: TRBJ1-2
clone size: .
D gene: .
V gene: TRBV28
CDR3 protein: CASRSPYYGYTF
CDR3 DNA: TGTGCCAGCAGATCCCCCTATTATGGCTACACCTTC

J gene: TRBJ2-1
clone size: once
D gene: TRBD1
V gene: TRBV5-1
CDR3 protein: CASSLMPQGASYNEQFF
CDR3 DNA: TGCGCCAGCAGCCTAATGCCCCAGGGGGCATCCTACAATGAGCAGTTCTTC

J gene: TRBJ1-5
clone size: .
D gene: .
V gene: TRBV30
CDR3 protein: CAWNLAGTGNQPQHF
CDR3 DNA: TGTGCCTGGAATTTAGCAGGCACGGGCAATCAGCCCCAGCATTTT